This T cell receptor beta chain was identified during a study of T cell responses to AZD1222 COVID-19 vaccine (dated by TCRdb to the early 2020s). Some background on the complete study: TCR sequencing covered 233 trial participants: 207 given two doses of AZD1222 and approximately 26 given two doses of MenACWY control vaccine. Trial participants were enrolled by age into 18-55, 56-69 and 70-plus year subgroups, with about 150, 28 and 57 TCR-sequenced participants respectively.

Spanning cysteine to phenylalanine, the CDR3 consists of 13 amino acids. Solely the CDR3 DNA is kept, with 39 bases framed from the first base. V loses 2 bases, J loses 5 bases, and the germline ends lie 7 bases apart. The germline V gene gives CDR1 as KGHSH and CDR2 as LQKENI. Study-wide conclusions, independent of this receptor: Because no samples from the day 14 peak response were available, repertoires could be characterized only after the peak T cell response. Spike-specific TCR breadth and depth rose significantly after two AZD1222 doses compared with day 0 and with MenACWY recipients. Most participants were white British and females outnumbered males, and the authors suggested that clonal diversity may have been underestimated. Conclusions about previously exposed vaccinees are limited, since just 6 or 7 AZD1222 recipients were seropositive for SARS-CoV-2 at baseline. Epitopes outside the regions mutated in the B.1.351 and B.1.1.7 variants were reportedly recognized by nearly half of the unique spike-specific TCRs. The 56-69-year group was small, and its depth increase did not reach significance, likely because of low power. CD4 TCRs associated with the vaccine covered the entire spike protein, and the dominant responses were in regions 160-218 and 743-854.

A remark on this clone: The antigen this receptor binds is unknown. No much larger clonotype is one base removed from it; base qualities were not supplied.

The sample's time point, from its label and the paper: baseline before first vaccination. The sample's treatment or condition, from its label and the paper: meningococcal conjugate vaccine given as trial control. Vaccinee samples were obtained from the UK trials COV001 and COV002, which included a single-blind randomized controlled phase 2/3 trial of AZD1222 (ChAdOx1 nCoV-19) in healthy adults. For TCRbeta chain sequencing, PBMC samples from trial participants were taken at day 0 and at day 28 after the second dose. The CDR3 regions of human TCRbeta chains were analyzed by immunosequencing. Per the authors' processing: Repertoire TCRs were checked for matches against a reference library of SARS-CoV-2-specific TCRs that had been generated using the MIRA antigen-specificity platform. Breadth was defined as the fraction of unique TCRs that were SARS-CoV-2-associated. Depth was defined as the fraction of total T cells that were SARS-CoV-2-associated. Using the MIRA data, each spike-specific TCR was assigned both to the spike region to which the TCR was reactive and to a CD4 or CD8 class. Log10-transformed breadth and depth values were compared by one-way ANOVA with Sidak's multiple comparisons tests. TCRdb retrieved this table from immuneACCESS and kept in-frame rearrangements only. Not all clones are present; in checked studies, unresolved V genes account for under half, and no reason is known for the remainder. The V and J calls and the clone size are those of that table, but D and trimming were determined from the DNA. This sample gives approximately 80,000 clones in total; approximately 91% of them show up just once. In total, the top ten clones hold approximately 4.7% of the sample.

This sequence uses TRBV18 and TRBJ2-1; the D gene identity is not certain. This TCR derives from an adult in good health. Specimen: peripheral blood, collected on day 0 of MenACWY control vaccination. The CDR3 protein: CASSPFSDNEQFF. In nucleotides, the sequence is TGTGCCAGCTCACCATTCAGCGACAATGAGCAGTTCTTC. The full variable domain, completed from the reference TRBV18 and TRBJ2-1 proteins outside the CDR3, reads NAGVMQNPRHLVRRRGQEARLRCSPMKGHSHVYWYRQLPEEGLKFMVYLQKENIIDESGMPKERFSAEFPKEGPSILRIQQVVRGDSAAYFCASSPFSDNEQFFGPGTRLTVL.